This TCR beta chain was captured by sequencing in a study of OX40 agonist ivuxolimab in advanced cancers. About the study: At doses from 0.01 to 10 mg/kg, patients were given intravenous ivuxolimab every 2 weeks. General study findings and limits: Some nonresponders likewise displayed low normalized T-cell clonal expansion.

Germline-derived CDR1 and CDR2 are SGHAT and FQNNGV. Trimming took off 4 bases at V and 0 bases at J, with 10 bases between the two ends. CDR3 length equals 15 residues. Some clones are missing from TCRdb's copy, which holds only in-frame ones; the method was immunoSEQ multiplex PCR. Among roughly 43,000 clones, roughly nine tenths were seen once, and the ten largest hold roughly 4.4%. A word on this clone: Antigen specificity is unknown.

Specimen: CD4+ or CD8+ T cells sorted from blood, collected in a trial of the OX40 agonist ivuxolimab. The chain couples TRBV11-2 to TRBJ1-3; D unresolved. This TCR was sampled from an adult with an advanced solid tumor such as melanoma, head and neck, liver or kidney cancer. CDR3 DNA sequence: TGTGCCAGCAGCTGGACCGAGAGCTCTGGAAACACCATATATTTT. Translation gives CASSWTESSGNTIYF.